The rows below give T cell receptor beta chains drawn from one sample of a study of shared clonotypes between healthy human individuals. Using immunoSEQ multiplex PCR, the repertoire was profiled, and TCRdb retains in-frame clones only, with some absent. The sample has over 750,000 clones; about 96% are singletons. Sequenced input: naive CD8+ T cells sorted from blood. Receptors were obtained from a man aged 25-45 years in good health. Both conserved end residues are part of each CDR3. Each record gives: D gene, clone size, J gene, V gene, CDR3 DNA, CDR3 protein. The D gene is left open where the match is weak. For some rows the clone size is stated as once, few or many, or as a class when expanded; others skip it.

D gene: -
clone size: -
J gene: TRBJ2-1
V gene: TRBV2
CDR3 DNA: TGTGCCAGCCAGGGAGGCAATGAGCAGTTCTTC
CDR3 protein: CASQGGNEQFF

D gene: TRBD1
clone size: -
J gene: TRBJ2-7
V gene: TRBV7-9
CDR3 DNA: TGTGCCAGCAGCGGAGAGCAGGGACAGGGGTACGAGCAGTACTTC
CDR3 protein: CASSGEQGQGYEQYF

D gene: TRBD2
clone size: -
J gene: TRBJ2-3
V gene: TRBV27
CDR3 DNA: TGTGCCAGCAGTCCCGGGAAAGTACTCGCGGGAGGGCCGACAGATACGCAGTATTTT
CDR3 protein: CASSPGKVLAGGPTDTQYF

D gene: -
clone size: -
J gene: TRBJ1-1
V gene: TRBV7-9
CDR3 DNA: TGTGCCAGCAGCTTCCCTACTGAAGCTTTCTTT
CDR3 protein: CASSFPTEAFF

D gene: TRBD2
clone size: -
J gene: TRBJ2-7
V gene: TRBV4-1
CDR3 DNA: TGCGCCAGCAGCCAAGTCCAAGGGCGGGAGGGGGTCTACGAGCAGTACTTC
CDR3 protein: CASSQVQGREGVYEQYF

D gene: -
clone size: once
J gene: TRBJ2-1
V gene: TRBV7-9
CDR3 DNA: TGTGCCAGCAGCGAGAGGCCTAGCCCCAAGGGGCAGTTCTTC
CDR3 protein: CASSERPSPKGQFF

D gene: TRBD2
clone size: -
J gene: TRBJ2-2
V gene: TRBV29-1
CDR3 DNA: TGCAGCGTTGAAGAGGCTAGCGGGGGCCAAGTTCCCGGGGAGCTGTTTTTT
CDR3 protein: CSVEEASGGQVPGELFF

D gene: -
clone size: -
J gene: TRBJ1-3
V gene: TRBV9
CDR3 DNA: TGTGCCAGCAGCGGAGCCAACAGGGCCGGATCTGGAAACACCATATATTTT
CDR3 protein: CASSGANRAGSGNTIYF

D gene: TRBD2
clone size: -
J gene: TRBJ2-7
V gene: TRBV7-2
CDR3 DNA: TGTGCCAGCAGCTTATGGCTAGCGGGGGACTACGAGCAGTACTTC
CDR3 protein: CASSLWLAGDYEQYF

D gene: -
clone size: -
J gene: TRBJ2-7
V gene: TRBV2
CDR3 DNA: TGTGCCAGCAGTGAAGCCGATGGACACTACGAGCAGTACTTC
CDR3 protein: CASSEADGHYEQYF

D gene: TRBD2
clone size: -
J gene: TRBJ2-1
V gene: TRBV19
CDR3 DNA: TGTGCCAGTAGTATAATGAGTCTAGCGGGAAGCAATGAGCAGTTCTTC
CDR3 protein: CASSIMSLAGSNEQFF

D gene: TRBD1
clone size: -
J gene: TRBJ2-7
V gene: TRBV19
CDR3 DNA: TGTGCCACCCGGGACAGGGGTTACGAGCAGTACTTC
CDR3 protein: CATRDRGYEQYF

D gene: TRBD2
clone size: -
J gene: TRBJ2-3
V gene: TRBV5-4
CDR3 DNA: TGTGCCAGCAGCTTGTGGACTAGCGGGACGAGCACAGATACGCAGTATTTT
CDR3 protein: CASSLWTSGTSTDTQYF

D gene: -
clone size: -
J gene: TRBJ2-7
V gene: TRBV7-8
CDR3 DNA: TGTGCCAGCAGCGGAGACAGCTACGAGCAGTACTTC
CDR3 protein: CASSGDSYEQYF

D gene: -
clone size: once
J gene: TRBJ2-7
V gene: TRBV27
CDR3 DNA: TGTGCCAGCAGTTTAGGTAGTTTCTACGAGCAGTACTTC
CDR3 protein: CASSLGSFYEQYF

D gene: TRBD2
clone size: -
J gene: TRBJ2-1
V gene: TRBV9
CDR3 DNA: TGTGCCAGCAGCGTAGACGGGGGCACTAGCGGACCGTACAATGAGCAGTTCTTC
CDR3 protein: CASSVDGGTSGPYNEQFF

D gene: -
clone size: -
J gene: TRBJ2-1
V gene: TRBV27
CDR3 DNA: TGTGCCAGCAGTTTATCTTCTAGCTTGAATGAGCAGTTCTTC
CDR3 protein: CASSLSSSLNEQFF

D gene: -
clone size: -
J gene: TRBJ1-2
V gene: TRBV2
CDR3 DNA: TGTGCCAGCGGTGGCAGACGGGACTATGGCTACACCTTC
CDR3 protein: CASGGRRDYGYTF

D gene: -
clone size: -
J gene: TRBJ2-3
V gene: TRBV5-1
CDR3 DNA: TGCGCCAGCAGCACCCGACTAGTAAGCACAGATACGCAGTATTTT
CDR3 protein: CASSTRLVSTDTQYF

D gene: -
clone size: -
J gene: TRBJ1-2
V gene: TRBV4-1
CDR3 DNA: TGCGCCAGCAGCCAAGTTGGGACTGACTATGGCTACACCTTC
CDR3 protein: CASSQVGTDYGYTF

D gene: -
clone size: -
J gene: TRBJ1-5
V gene: TRBV25-1
CDR3 DNA: TGTGCCAGCAGTGAATCTGGGGGCTTCGACAATCAGCCCCAGCATTTT
CDR3 protein: CASSESGGFDNQPQHF

D gene: TRBD1
clone size: -
J gene: TRBJ2-2
V gene: TRBV27
CDR3 DNA: TGTGCCAGCAGTTCCTACAGGGGTACCGGGGAGCTGTTTTTT
CDR3 protein: CASSSYRGTGELFF

D gene: TRBD2
clone size: -
J gene: TRBJ2-5
V gene: TRBV9
CDR3 DNA: TGTGCCAGCGGGATGGAGCGGGCGGGGGTTCAAGAGACCCAGTACTTC
CDR3 protein: CASGMERAGVQETQYF

D gene: TRBD1
clone size: -
J gene: TRBJ1-2
V gene: TRBV27
CDR3 DNA: TGTGCCAGCAGGGAGACAGGGAATTTTAGTGGCTACACCTTC
CDR3 protein: CASRETGNFSGYTF

D gene: -
clone size: -
J gene: TRBJ2-1
V gene: TRBV5-1
CDR3 DNA: TGCGCCAGCAGCGATAAAGACAGCCTTTACTACAATGAGCAGTTCTTC
CDR3 protein: CASSDKDSLYYNEQFF

D gene: -
clone size: -
J gene: TRBJ1-5
V gene: TRBV7-9
CDR3 DNA: TGTGCCAGCAGCTCCCCCTCCCAGCCCCAGCATTTT
CDR3 protein: CASSSPSQPQHF

D gene: TRBD1
clone size: -
J gene: TRBJ2-1
V gene: TRBV7-9
CDR3 DNA: TGTGCCAGCAGCTCACCGAAGGGACAGGGCTACAATGAGCAGTTCTTC
CDR3 protein: CASSSPKGQGYNEQFF

D gene: TRBD2
clone size: -
J gene: TRBJ2-3
V gene: TRBV7-9
CDR3 DNA: TGTGCCAGCAGCTCAACGCCGGGACTAGCGCGCACAGATACGCAGTATTTT
CDR3 protein: CASSSTPGLARTDTQYF

D gene: -
clone size: -
J gene: TRBJ2-7
V gene: TRBV7-9
CDR3 DNA: TGTGCCAGCACCCGGGGGGCCGACGAGCAGTACTTC
CDR3 protein: CASTRGADEQYF

D gene: TRBD1
clone size: -
J gene: TRBJ1-5
V gene: TRBV7-9
CDR3 DNA: TGTGCCAGCACCCAGGGGGAGGCAGGTCAGCCCCAGCATTTT
CDR3 protein: CASTQGEAGQPQHF

D gene: -
clone size: -
J gene: TRBJ1-1
V gene: TRBV7-2
CDR3 DNA: TGTGCCAGCACCCAGGTGGTCGGACAGGAAGCTTTCTTT
CDR3 protein: CASTQVVGQEAFF

D gene: -
clone size: -
J gene: TRBJ2-7
V gene: TRBV30
CDR3 DNA: TGTGCCTGGAGTGACGCACGGGGGCTCTCCTACGAGCAGTACTTC
CDR3 protein: CAWSDARGLSYEQYF

D gene: TRBD1
clone size: -
J gene: TRBJ2-7
V gene: TRBV7-9
CDR3 DNA: TGTGCCAGCAGCCAAGAGGGCACAGGGGCCTACGAGCAGTACTTC
CDR3 protein: CASSQEGTGAYEQYF

D gene: -
clone size: -
J gene: TRBJ2-7
V gene: TRBV4-3
CDR3 DNA: TGCGCCAGCAGCCCCGGACGAGGGAACTACGAGCAGTACTTC
CDR3 protein: CASSPGRGNYEQYF

D gene: TRBD1
clone size: -
J gene: TRBJ2-5
V gene: TRBV29-1
CDR3 DNA: TGCAGCACCATACCACGGGACAGCCAAGAGACCCAGTACTTC
CDR3 protein: CSTIPRDSQETQYF

D gene: -
clone size: -
J gene: TRBJ2-2
V gene: TRBV27
CDR3 DNA: TGTGCCAGCAGTTTCGTCACCGGGGAGCTGTTTTTT
CDR3 protein: CASSFVTGELFF

D gene: -
clone size: once
J gene: TRBJ2-2
V gene: TRBV5-1
CDR3 DNA: TGCGCCAGTCAGGGAGACACCGGGGAGCTGTTTTTT
CDR3 protein: CASQGDTGELFF

D gene: -
clone size: -
J gene: TRBJ1-4
V gene: TRBV6-6
CDR3 DNA: TGTGCCAGCAGTCTGAGAATACTAGCAACTAATGAAAAACTGTTTTTT
CDR3 protein: CASSLRILATNEKLFF

D gene: -
clone size: -
J gene: TRBJ1-1
V gene: TRBV4-3
CDR3 DNA: TGCGCCAGCAGCCAAGACGGCAACGAGAACACTGAAGCTTTCTTT
CDR3 protein: CASSQDGNENTEAFF

D gene: TRBD2
clone size: -
J gene: TRBJ2-7
V gene: TRBV9
CDR3 DNA: TGTGCCAGCAGCGGAGGGACTAGCGGTTCCTACGAGCAGTACTTC
CDR3 protein: CASSGGTSGSYEQYF

D gene: TRBD1
clone size: -
J gene: TRBJ1-1
V gene: TRBV7-9
CDR3 DNA: TGTGCCAGCACGGAGACAGGGGGTAGTAATGAAGCTTTCTTT
CDR3 protein: CASTETGGSNEAFF

D gene: -
clone size: -
J gene: TRBJ1-2
V gene: TRBV5-4
CDR3 DNA: TGTGCCAGCAGCTTGTTGGGGGGAGGCTATGGCTACACCTTC
CDR3 protein: CASSLLGGGYGYTF

D gene: TRBD1
clone size: -
J gene: TRBJ2-1
V gene: TRBV25-1
CDR3 DNA: TGTGCCAGCAGTTATGGGACAGGGCGCAATGAGCAGTTCTTC
CDR3 protein: CASSYGTGRNEQFF

D gene: -
clone size: once
J gene: TRBJ1-2
V gene: TRBV27
CDR3 DNA: TGTGCCAGCAGTTCGGGACCCCTCCTGAGCGGCTACACCTTC
CDR3 protein: CASSSGPLLSGYTF

D gene: -
clone size: few
J gene: TRBJ2-1
V gene: TRBV7-3
CDR3 DNA: TGTGCCAGCAGCTTAGTCGGGGGGCGGAATGAGCAGTTCTTC
CDR3 protein: CASSLVGGRNEQFF

D gene: -
clone size: -
J gene: TRBJ2-3
V gene: TRBV11-2
CDR3 DNA: TGTGCCAGCAGCTCGTGGACAAACACAGATACGCAGTATTTT
CDR3 protein: CASSSWTNTDTQYF

D gene: -
clone size: -
J gene: TRBJ2-7
V gene: TRBV29-1
CDR3 DNA: TGCAGCGTTGTCGAGGACTACGAGCAGTACTTC
CDR3 protein: CSVVEDYEQYF

D gene: -
clone size: -
J gene: TRBJ1-5
V gene: TRBV4-1
CDR3 DNA: TGCGCCAGCAGCCAAGGAGAAGGGCCCCAGCATTTT
CDR3 protein: CASSQGEGPQHF

D gene: -
clone size: -
J gene: TRBJ1-1
V gene: TRBV4-3
CDR3 DNA: TGCGCCAGCAGCCAAGACCTTTTGGCCATGAACACTGAAGCTTTCTTT
CDR3 protein: CASSQDLLAMNTEAFF

D gene: -
clone size: -
J gene: TRBJ1-1
V gene: TRBV14
CDR3 DNA: TGTGCCAGCAGCCAAGGACAGGCGTGGATGAACACTGAAGCTTTCTTT
CDR3 protein: CASSQGQAWMNTEAFF

D gene: TRBD2
clone size: -
J gene: TRBJ2-4
V gene: TRBV13
CDR3 DNA: TGTGCCAGCAGCTGGCGGGGGTGGACTAGCGGGATAGCCAAAAACATTCAGTACTTC
CDR3 protein: CASSWRGWTSGIAKNIQYF

D gene: -
clone size: -
J gene: TRBJ2-7
V gene: TRBV27
CDR3 DNA: TGTGCCAGCTGGAACGGAGCCTACGAGCAGTACTTC
CDR3 protein: CASWNGAYEQYF

D gene: TRBD1
clone size: -
J gene: TRBJ2-1
V gene: TRBV2
CDR3 DNA: TGTGCCACCCGGACAGGGTACAATGAGCAGTTCTTC
CDR3 protein: CATRTGYNEQFF